This T cell receptor (beta chain) was identified during a study of technical replicates of blood from several donors. This clone was found once. The data were produced by immunoSEQ multiplex PCR, yet TCRdb's version contains in-frame clones alone and is incomplete. Altogether 60,000 to 65,000 clones are present, nearly 95% being singletons, with the ten largest covering about 4.5%. Germline V lookup: CDR1 LGHNA, CDR2 YSLEER. V was clipped by 2 bases and J by 4 bases; unmatched bases: 8. The CDR3 consists of 16 residues. Sequences were obtained from PBMCs. The TCR comes from a human donor in good health. Some clones in this sample may be carry-over from other donors' samples. The rearrangement links TRBV4-3 to TRBJ1-2; 9 nucleotides agree with TRBD1. The CDR3 DNA is TGCGCCAGCAGCCAAAGGCACGGACAGGGGACCTATGGCTACACCTTC. Protein: CASSQRHGQGTYGYTF.